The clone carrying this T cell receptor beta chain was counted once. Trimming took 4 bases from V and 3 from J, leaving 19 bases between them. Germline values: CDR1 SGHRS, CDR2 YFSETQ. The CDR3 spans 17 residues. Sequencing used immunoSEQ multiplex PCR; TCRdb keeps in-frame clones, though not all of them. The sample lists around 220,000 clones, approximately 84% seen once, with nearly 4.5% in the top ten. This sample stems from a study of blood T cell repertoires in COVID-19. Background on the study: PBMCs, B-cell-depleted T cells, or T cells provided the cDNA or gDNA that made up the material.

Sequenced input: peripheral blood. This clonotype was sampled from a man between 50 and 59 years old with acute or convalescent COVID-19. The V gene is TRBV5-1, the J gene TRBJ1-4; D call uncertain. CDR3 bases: TGCGCCAGCAGCATGGCCCTCGTGGGCCGTGCTAATGAAAAACTGTTTTTT. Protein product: CASSMALVGRANEKLFF. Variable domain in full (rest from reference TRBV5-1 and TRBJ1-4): KAGVTQTPRYLIKTRGQQVTLSCSPISGHRSVSWYQQTPGQGLQFLFEYFSETQRNKGNFPGRFSGRQFSNSRSEMNVSTLELGDSALYLCASSMALVGRANEKLFFGSGTQLSVL.